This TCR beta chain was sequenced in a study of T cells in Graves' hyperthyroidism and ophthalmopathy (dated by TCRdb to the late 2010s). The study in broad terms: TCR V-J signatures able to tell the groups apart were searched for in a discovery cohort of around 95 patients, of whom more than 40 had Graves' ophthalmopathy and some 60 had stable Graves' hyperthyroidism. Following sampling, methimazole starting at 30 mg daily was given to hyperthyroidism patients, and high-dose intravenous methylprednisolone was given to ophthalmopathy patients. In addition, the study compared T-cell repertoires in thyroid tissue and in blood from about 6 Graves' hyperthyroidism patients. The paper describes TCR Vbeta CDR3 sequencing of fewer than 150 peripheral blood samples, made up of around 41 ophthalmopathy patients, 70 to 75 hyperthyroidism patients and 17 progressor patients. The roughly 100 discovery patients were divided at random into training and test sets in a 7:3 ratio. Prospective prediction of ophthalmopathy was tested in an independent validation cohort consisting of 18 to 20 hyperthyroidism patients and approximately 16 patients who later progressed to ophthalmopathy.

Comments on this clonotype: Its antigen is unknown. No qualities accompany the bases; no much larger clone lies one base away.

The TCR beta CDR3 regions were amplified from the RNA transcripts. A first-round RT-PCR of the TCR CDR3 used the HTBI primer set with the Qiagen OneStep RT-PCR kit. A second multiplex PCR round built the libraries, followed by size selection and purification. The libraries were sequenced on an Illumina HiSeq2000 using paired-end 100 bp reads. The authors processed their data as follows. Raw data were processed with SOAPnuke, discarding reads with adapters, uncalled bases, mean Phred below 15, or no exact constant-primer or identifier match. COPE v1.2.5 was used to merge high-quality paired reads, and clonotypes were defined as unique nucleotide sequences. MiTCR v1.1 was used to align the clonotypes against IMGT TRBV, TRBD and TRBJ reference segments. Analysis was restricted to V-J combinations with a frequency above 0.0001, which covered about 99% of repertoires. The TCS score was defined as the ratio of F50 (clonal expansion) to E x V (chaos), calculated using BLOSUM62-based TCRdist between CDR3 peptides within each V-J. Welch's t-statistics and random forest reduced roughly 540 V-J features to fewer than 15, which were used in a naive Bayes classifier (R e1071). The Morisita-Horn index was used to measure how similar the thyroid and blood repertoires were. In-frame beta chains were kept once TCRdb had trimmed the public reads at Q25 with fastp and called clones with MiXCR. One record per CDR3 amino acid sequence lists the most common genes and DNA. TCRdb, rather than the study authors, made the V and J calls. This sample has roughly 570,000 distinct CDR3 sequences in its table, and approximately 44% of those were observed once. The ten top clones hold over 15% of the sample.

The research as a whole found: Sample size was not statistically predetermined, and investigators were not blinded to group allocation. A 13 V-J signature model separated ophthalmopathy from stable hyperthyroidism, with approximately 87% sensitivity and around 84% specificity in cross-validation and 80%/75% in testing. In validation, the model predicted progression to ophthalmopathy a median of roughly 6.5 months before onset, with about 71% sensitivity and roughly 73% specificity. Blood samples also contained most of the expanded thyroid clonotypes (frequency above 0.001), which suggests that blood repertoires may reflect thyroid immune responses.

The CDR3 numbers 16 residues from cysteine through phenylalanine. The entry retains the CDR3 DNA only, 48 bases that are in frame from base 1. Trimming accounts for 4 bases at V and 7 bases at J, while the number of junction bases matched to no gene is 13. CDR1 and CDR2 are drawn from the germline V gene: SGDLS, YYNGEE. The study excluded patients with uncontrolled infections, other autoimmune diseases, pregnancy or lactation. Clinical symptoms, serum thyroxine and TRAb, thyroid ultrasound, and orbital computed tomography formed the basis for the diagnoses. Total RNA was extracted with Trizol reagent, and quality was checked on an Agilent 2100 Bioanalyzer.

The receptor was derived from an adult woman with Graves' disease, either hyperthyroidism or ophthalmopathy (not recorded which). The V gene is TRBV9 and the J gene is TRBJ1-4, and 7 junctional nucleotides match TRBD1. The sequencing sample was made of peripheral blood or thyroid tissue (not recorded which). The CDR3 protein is CASSPTEGAGSEKLFF. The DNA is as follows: TGTGCCAGCAGCCCCACGGAGGGGGCAGGGAGTGAAAAACTGTTTTTT.